This T cell receptor beta chain was retrieved from a study of monozygotic twins with cystic fibrosis. Study results and caveats: Median Simpson clonality of roughly 0.01 suggested naive T cells predominated. J usage was most co-twin-similar in 8 of 16 pairs, V in 13. In this small cohort, shared CDR3 numbers showed no association with age, concordance or disease severity.

On this clone: What it binds is not known.

Germline V CDR1 and CDR2: MNHEY, SVGAGI. The CDR3 covers 14 residues. V was cut by 4 bases and J by 4 bases, with 13 bases left in between. This table comes from immunoSEQ multiplex PCR, and its TCRdb copy is limited to in-frame clones, with some not included. This repertoire shows about 36,000 clones, 84% found once; its top ten account for roughly 1.7%. The sequence was collected from a girl under 10 years old with cystic fibrosis. The V call is TRBV6-5, the J call TRBJ1-2; D is perhaps TRBD1 (6 bases). Sequenced input: blood. The DNA for the CDR3 is TGTGCCAGCAGTTTTATCGGACAGCCCTATGGCTACACCTTC. This sequence encodes CASSFIGQPYGYTF.